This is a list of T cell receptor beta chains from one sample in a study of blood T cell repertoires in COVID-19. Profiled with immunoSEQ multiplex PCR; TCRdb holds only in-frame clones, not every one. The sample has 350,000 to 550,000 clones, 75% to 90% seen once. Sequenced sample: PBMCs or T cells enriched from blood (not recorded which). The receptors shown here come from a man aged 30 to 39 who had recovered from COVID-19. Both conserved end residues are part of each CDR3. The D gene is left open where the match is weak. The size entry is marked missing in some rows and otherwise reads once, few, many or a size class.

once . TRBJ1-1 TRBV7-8 TGTGCCAGCAGCCTGGCCAGGGTTACTGAAGCTTTCTTT CASSLARVTEAFF
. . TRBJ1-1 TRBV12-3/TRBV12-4 TGTGCCAGCCGTAATATGGCCAAAGCTTTCTTT CASRNMAKAFF
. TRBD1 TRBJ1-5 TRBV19 TGTGCCAGTAGTATAGGGACAGGACGGCAGCCCCAGCATTTT CASSIGTGRQPQHF
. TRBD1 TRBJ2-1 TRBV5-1 TGCGCCAGCAGCACCCGGACAGGGGGCGCGGTCAATGAGCAGTTCTTC CASSTRTGGAVNEQFF
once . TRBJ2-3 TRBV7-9 TGTGCCAGCAGCTTACCGGGGGCGCAGTATTTT CASSLPGAQYF
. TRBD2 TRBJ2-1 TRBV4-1 TGCGCCAGCAGCCCCCGCGCTAGCGGTTATTCGTCCTACAATGAGCAGTTCTTC CASSPRASGYSSYNEQFF
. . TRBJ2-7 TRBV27 TGTGCCAGCAGTTCGGTCGGGACCCGGGAGTACGAGCAGTACTTC CASSSVGTREYEQYF
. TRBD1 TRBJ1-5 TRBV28 TGTGCCAGCAAACACAGGGGGAAGGGCAATCAGCCCCAGCATTTT CASKHRGKGNQPQHF
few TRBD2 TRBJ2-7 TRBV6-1 TGTGCCAGCAGTGAGGGGACTAGCGGGAGCCACGAGCAGTACTTC CASSEGTSGSHEQYF
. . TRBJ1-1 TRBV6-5 TGTGCCAGCACCTCCCCGGGCACTGAAGCTTTCTTT CASTSPGTEAFF
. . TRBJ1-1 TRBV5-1 TGCGCCAGCAGCCCCAGGGCGGGGACTGAAGCTTTCTTT CASSPRAGTEAFF
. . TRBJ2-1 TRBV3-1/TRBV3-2 TGTGCCAGCAGCCCCTGGGCCCGGGGGACCTACAATGAGCAGTTCTTC CASSPWARGTYNEQFF
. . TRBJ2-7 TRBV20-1 TGCAGTGCAGGAGTATACCACGAGCAGTACTTC CSAGVYHEQYF
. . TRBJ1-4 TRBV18 TGTGCCAGCTCCGGGGGGGGCGAAAAACTGTTTTTT CASSGGGEKLFF
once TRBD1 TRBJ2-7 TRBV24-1 TGTGCCACCAGTGATACGGGACAGGACTACGAGCAGTACTTC CATSDTGQDYEQYF
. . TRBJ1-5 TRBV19 TGTGCCAGTAGTACCGCAGAATTCAATCAGCCCCAGCATTTT CASSTAEFNQPQHF
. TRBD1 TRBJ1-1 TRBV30 TGTGCCTGGAGTAACCCAGGGGGCACTGAAGCTTTCTTT CAWSNPGGTEAFF
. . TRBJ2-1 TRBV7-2 TGTGCCAGCAGCTTAAGGACAGTCTACAATGAGCAGTTCTTC CASSLRTVYNEQFF
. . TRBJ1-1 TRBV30 TGTGCCTGGAGTCAGGTGGATGACACTGAAGCTTTCTTT CAWSQVDDTEAFF
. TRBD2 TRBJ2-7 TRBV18 TGTGCCAGCTCACCACGGCGGCTAGCGGGAGTAAACTCCTACGAGCAGTACTTC CASSPRRLAGVNSYEQYF
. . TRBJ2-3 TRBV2 TGTGCCAGCAGTGAGGAGAATTTAGATACGCAGTATTTT CASSEENLDTQYF
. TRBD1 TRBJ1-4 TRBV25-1 TGTGCCAGCAGCTCTGGACAGGGTAATGAAAAACTGTTTTTT CASSSGQGNEKLFF
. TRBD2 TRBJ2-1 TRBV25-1 TGTGCCAGCCGACTAGCGGGAGACTGGAATGAGCAGTTCTTC CASRLAGDWNEQFF
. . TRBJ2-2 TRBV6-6 TGTGCCAGCAGTTACTCTACGGCCGGGGAGCTGTTTTTT CASSYSTAGELFF
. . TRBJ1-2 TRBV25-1 TGTGCCAGCAGTTTCGGACAGCTTAACTATGGCTACACCTTC CASSFGQLNYGYTF
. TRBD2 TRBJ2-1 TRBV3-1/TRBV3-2 TGTGCCAGCAGCCCGGTGTCTAGCGGGAACTACAATGAGCAGTTCTTC CASSPVSSGNYNEQFF
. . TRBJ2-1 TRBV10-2 TGCGCCAGCAGTAAAAGCGCTCCTTTGGAGGAGCAGTTCTTC CASSKSAPLEEQFF
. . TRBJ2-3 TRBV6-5 TGTGCCAGCAGTTACTTTAGTACAGATACGCAGTATTTT CASSYFSTDTQYF
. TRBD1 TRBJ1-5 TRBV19 TGTGCCAGTAGTGAGACAGGGGTCTACGATCAGCCCCAGCATTTT CASSETGVYDQPQHF
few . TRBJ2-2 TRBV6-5 TGTGCCAGCAACAGACAGAACACCGGGGAGCTGTTTTTT CASNRQNTGELFF
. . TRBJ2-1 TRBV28 TGTGCCAGCAGTTCGTCCATCACTCGGCAGTTCTTC CASSSSITRQFF
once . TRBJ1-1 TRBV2 TGTGCCAGCAGTGGCGGAAACACGAACACTGAAGCTTTCTTT CASSGGNTNTEAFF
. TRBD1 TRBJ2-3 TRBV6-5 TGTGCCACTTCATCCCGGGACAGAGGTCCAGATACGCAGTATTTT CATSSRDRGPDTQYF
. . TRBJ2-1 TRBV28 TGTGCCAGCTACGGGTCCTACAATGAGCAGTTCTTC CASYGSYNEQFF
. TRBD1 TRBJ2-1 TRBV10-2 TGCGCCAGTTCGTGGGGACAGGGGACGGGAGTGGCCTACAATGAGCAGTTCTTC CASSWGQGTGVAYNEQFF
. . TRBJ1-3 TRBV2 TGTGCCAGCAGGGCGGACAGCTCTGGAAACACCATATATTTT CASRADSSGNTIYF
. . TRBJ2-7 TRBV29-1 TGCAGCGTTGTGGGGGCTCAAACCTACGAGCAGTACTTC CSVVGAQTYEQYF
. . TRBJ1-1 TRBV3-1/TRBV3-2 TGTGCCAGCAGCCCAGATCCCGGGGTCACTGAAGCTTTCTTT CASSPDPGVTEAFF
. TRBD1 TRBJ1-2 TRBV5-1 TGCGCCAGCACCCTAGGACAGGGTGGCTACACCTTC CASTLGQGGYTF
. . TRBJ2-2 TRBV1 TGCACCAGCAGCCAAGGACCCGGAAGCGGGAGGAGCACCGGGGAGCTGTTTTTT CTSSQGPGSGRSTGELFF
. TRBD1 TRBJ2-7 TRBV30 TGTGCCTGGGGGACAGGGGGGCCCTACGAGCAGTACTTC CAWGTGGPYEQYF
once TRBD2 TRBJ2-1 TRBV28 TGTGCCAGCAGTTTAGCGGGAGGTACCTACAATGAGCAGTTCTTC CASSLAGGTYNEQFF
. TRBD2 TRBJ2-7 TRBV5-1 TGCGCCAGCTCATCAGGGATTTTCCTGGGACTAGCGGGAGACGAGCAGTACTTC CASSSGIFLGLAGDEQYF
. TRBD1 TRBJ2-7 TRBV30 TGTGCCTGGGGACCGGGACAGGGAGTCGTATACGAGCAGTACTTC CAWGPGQGVVYEQYF
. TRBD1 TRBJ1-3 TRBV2 TGTGCCAGCAGGGACAGGGAATACGGAAACACCATATATTTT CASRDREYGNTIYF
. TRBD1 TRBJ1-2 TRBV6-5 TGTGCCAGCAGTTCCATCGGGACAGGGGGCGCTCATGGCTACACCTTC CASSSIGTGGAHGYTF
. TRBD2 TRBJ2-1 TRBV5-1 TGCGCCAGCAGCTTCGGGACTAGCGGGAGGACTAACAATGAGCAGTTCTTC CASSFGTSGRTNNEQFF
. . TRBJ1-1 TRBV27 TGTGCCAGCAGCTTGGGACTCGGTGAAGCTTTCTTT CASSLGLGEAFF
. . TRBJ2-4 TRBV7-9 TGTGCCAGCAGCCTGTCCGGGGCCAAAAACATTCAGTACTTC CASSLSGAKNIQYF
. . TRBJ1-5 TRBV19 TGTGCCAGTAGGAGCGAGGCCCATCAGCCCCAGCATTTT CASRSEAHQPQHF
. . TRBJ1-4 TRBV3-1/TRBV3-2 TGTGCCAGCCACTCTCGGGGGTCGAATGAAAAACTGTTTTTT CASHSRGSNEKLFF
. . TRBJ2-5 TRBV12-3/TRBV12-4 TGTGCCAGCAGTTCACCAGGGACCCAGTACTTC CASSSPGTQYF
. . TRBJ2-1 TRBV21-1 TGTGCCAGCATCCTCGGACTAGCGGGAGGGATAAACAATGAGCAGTTCTTC CASILGLAGGINNEQFF
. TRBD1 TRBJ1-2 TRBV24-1 TGTGCCACCAGTGATCCCGGGACAGGGAGTGACGGCTACACCTTC CATSDPGTGSDGYTF
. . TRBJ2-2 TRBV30 TGTGCCTGGGGTCCGAGGACCGGGGAGCTGTTTTTT CAWGPRTGELFF
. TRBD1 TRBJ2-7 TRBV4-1 TGCGCCAGCAGCCAGGCTACCGGGACAGCCTCCTACGAGCAGTACTTC CASSQATGTASYEQYF